The TCR beta chain described here comes from a study of blood T cell repertoires in COVID-19. Study details: The samples span acute and convalescent COVID-19 from the United States, Italy and Spain. PBMCs, B-cell-depleted T cells, or T cells were the source of the cDNA or gDNA that made up the material.

As processed by the authors: Amplification with reference gene primers provided the estimates of nucleated cell counts. Generated by immunoSEQ multiplex PCR, the TCRdb table keeps only in-frame clones and is missing some. Clone size and the V and J calls come from that table; the DNA yielded D and trimming. The sample lists 310,000 or so clones; about nine tenths were seen once. Trimming cost V 5 bases and J 6 bases, with 9 bases left between them. Germline V gives CDR1 SGHVS, CDR2 FQNEAQ. The CDR3 extends over 12 amino acids. This chain uses TRBV7-8 with TRBJ2-3, with D possibly matching TRBD2 (6 bases). Sequencing was carried out using peripheral blood. The sequence came from a man between 45 and 60 years old with active or convalescent COVID-19. Here the CDR3 reads CASSRGRDTQYF. CDR3 in DNA: TGTGCCAGCAGCCGGGGGAGGGATACGCAGTATTTT.